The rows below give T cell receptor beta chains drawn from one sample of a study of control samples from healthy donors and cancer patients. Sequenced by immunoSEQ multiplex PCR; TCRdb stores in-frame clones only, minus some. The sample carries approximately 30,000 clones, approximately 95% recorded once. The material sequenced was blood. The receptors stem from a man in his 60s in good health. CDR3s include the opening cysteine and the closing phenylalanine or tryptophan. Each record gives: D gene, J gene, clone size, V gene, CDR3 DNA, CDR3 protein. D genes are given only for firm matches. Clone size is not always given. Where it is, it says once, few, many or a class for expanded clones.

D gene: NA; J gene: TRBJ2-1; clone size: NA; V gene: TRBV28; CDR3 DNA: TGTGCCAGCAGTCGACCATTGTCCTACAATGAGCAGTTCTTC; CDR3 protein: CASSRPLSYNEQFF
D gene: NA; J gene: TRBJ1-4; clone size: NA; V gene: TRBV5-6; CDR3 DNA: TGTGCCAGCAGCTTATCGGGGTCCCTAGAAAAACTGTTTTTT; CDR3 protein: CASSLSGSLEKLFF
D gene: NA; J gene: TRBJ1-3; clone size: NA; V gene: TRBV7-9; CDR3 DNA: TGTGCCAGCAGAGGAATCTCTGGAAACACCATATATTTT; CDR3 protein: CASRGISGNTIYF
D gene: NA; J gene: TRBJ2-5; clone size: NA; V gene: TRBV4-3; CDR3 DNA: TGCGCCAGCAGCCAAAGTTGGACAGCACGGGACCAAGAGACCCAGTACTTC; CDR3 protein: CASSQSWTARDQETQYF
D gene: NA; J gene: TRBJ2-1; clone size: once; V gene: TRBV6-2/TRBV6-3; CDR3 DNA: TGTGCCAGCAGTAATTTTACCGGGACGGCTTACAATGAGCAGTTCTTC; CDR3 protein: CASSNFTGTAYNEQFF
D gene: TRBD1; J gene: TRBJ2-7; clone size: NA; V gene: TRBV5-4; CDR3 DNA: TGTGCCAGCAGCGTAGGACAGGGGAACGAGCAGTACTTC; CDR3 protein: CASSVGQGNEQYF
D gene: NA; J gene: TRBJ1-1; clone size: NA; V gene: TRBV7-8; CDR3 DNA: TGTGCCAGCAGATGGGACTATCTGGGCTCACTGAACACTGAAGCTTTCTTT; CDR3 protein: CASRWDYLGSLNTEAFF
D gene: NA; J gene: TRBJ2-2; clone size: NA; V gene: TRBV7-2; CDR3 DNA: TGTGCCAGCACCTATCTGGGAAACACCGGGGAGCTGTTTTTT; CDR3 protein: CASTYLGNTGELFF
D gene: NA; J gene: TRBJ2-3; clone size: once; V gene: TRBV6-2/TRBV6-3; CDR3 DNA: TGTGCCAGCAGTTACGGCCAGGGGAAGACAGATACGCAGTATTTT; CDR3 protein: CASSYGQGKTDTQYF
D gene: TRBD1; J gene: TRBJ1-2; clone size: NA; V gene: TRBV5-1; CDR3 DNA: TGCGCCAGCAGCCCAGGACAGGGAGACTATGGCTACACCTTC; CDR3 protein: CASSPGQGDYGYTF
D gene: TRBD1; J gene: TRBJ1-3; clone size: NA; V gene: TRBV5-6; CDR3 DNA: TGTGCCAGCAGCTTCTTAGGGACAGGGCGGTGGAACTCTGGAAACACCATATATTTT; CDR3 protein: CASSFLGTGRWNSGNTIYF
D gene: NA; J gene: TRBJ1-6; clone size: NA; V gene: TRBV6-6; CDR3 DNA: TGTGCCAGCAGTGGACAGTACGGTAATTCACCCCTCCACTTT; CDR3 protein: CASSGQYGNSPLHF
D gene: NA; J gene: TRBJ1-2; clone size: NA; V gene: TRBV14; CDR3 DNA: TGTGCCAGCAGCCAAGATTTGCGGGGTTACTATGGCTACACCTTC; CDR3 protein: CASSQDLRGYYGYTF